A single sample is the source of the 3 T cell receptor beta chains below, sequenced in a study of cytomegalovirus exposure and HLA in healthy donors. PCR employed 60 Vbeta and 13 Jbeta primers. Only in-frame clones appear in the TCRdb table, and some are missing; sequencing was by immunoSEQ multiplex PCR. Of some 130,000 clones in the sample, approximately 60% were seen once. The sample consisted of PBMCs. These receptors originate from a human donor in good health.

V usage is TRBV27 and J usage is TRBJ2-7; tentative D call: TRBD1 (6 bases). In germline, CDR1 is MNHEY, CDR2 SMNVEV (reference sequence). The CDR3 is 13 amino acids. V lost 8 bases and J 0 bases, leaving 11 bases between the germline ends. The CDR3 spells CASRDTSSYEQYF. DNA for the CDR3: TGTGCCAGCCGGGACACGAGCTCCTACGAGCAGTACTTC.

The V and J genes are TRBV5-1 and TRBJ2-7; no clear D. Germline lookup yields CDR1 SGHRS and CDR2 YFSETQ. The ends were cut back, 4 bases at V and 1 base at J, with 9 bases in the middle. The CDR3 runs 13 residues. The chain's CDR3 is CASSPATSYEQYF. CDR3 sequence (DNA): TGCGCCAGCAGCCCTGCGACATCCTACGAGCAGTACTTC. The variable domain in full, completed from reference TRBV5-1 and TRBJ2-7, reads KAGVTQTPRYLIKTRGQQVTLSCSPISGHRSVSWYQQTPGQGLQFLFEYFSETQRNKGNFPGRFSGRQFSNSRSEMNVSTLELGDSALYLCASSPATSYEQYFGPGTRLTVT.

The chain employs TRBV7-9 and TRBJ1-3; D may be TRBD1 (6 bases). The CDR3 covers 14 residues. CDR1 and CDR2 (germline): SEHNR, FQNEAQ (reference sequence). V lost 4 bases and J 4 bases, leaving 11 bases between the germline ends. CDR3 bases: TGTGCCAGCAGCTCACAGGGAGTGGGAAACACCATATATTTT. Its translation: CASSSQGVGNTIYF.